The entry below gives a single T cell receptor (beta chain) sequence along with its context. The target antigen is unknown. PCR employed 60 Vbeta and 13 Jbeta primers. Produced via immunoSEQ multiplex PCR; TCRdb's table is partial and in-frame only. The sample yields about 130,000 clones, about 85% seen once. The data were obtained in a study of cytomegalovirus exposure and HLA in healthy donors. Broader study findings: The authors later found TCR association rates varying by HLA locus, with DRB1 most and HLA-C fewest.

V shed 2 bases and J 5 bases; nucleotides not matched to a gene: 8. CDR1 and CDR2 (germline): LGHNT, FRNRAP. The CDR3 runs 16 residues. This sequence joins TRBV12-5 and TRBJ2-5, with TRBD1 matching over 10 bases. This clonotype was sampled from a boy aged 5 to 17 in good health and CMV-seronegative. What was sequenced was PBMCs. DNA for the CDR3: TGTGCTAGTGGTTTGCCGCGACAGGGGGCGGGGGAGACCCAGTACTTC. This gives the protein CASGLPRQGAGETQYF. The full variable domain, with the rest looked up from reference TRBV12-5 and TRBJ2-5, is DARVTQTPRHKVTEMGQEVTMRCQPILGHNTVFWYRQTMMQGLELLAYFRNRAPLDDSGMPKDRFSAEMPDATLATLKIQPSEPRDSAVYFCASGLPRQGAGETQYFGPGTRLLVL.